This is a list of T cell receptor beta chains from one sample in a study of regulatory T cells in long-lasting Graves disease. TCRdb re-analysed the multiplex PCR reads in MiXCR, keeping a single row per CDR3 protein. This table holds about 470,000 distinct CDR3 sequences, 20% found once. The specimen was peripheral blood mononuclear cells (PBMCs), collected when the disease was refractory, from a patient treated with antithyroid drugs. These receptors originate from a female donor with Graves disease. The CDR3 runs from the conserved cysteine through the conserved F or W. D genes are given only for firm matches. Clone size appears in some rows only: once, few, many, or a class for an expanded clone.

V: TRBV10-3; D: TRBD1; J: TRBJ1-5; size: NA; CDR3: CAISWTGDLNQPQHF; DNA: TGTGCCATCAGTTGGACAGGGGACCTCAATCAGCCCCAGCATTTT
V: TRBV7-2; D: NA; J: TRBJ2-5; size: NA; CDR3: CASSLGGAGFGEAQYF; DNA: TGTGCCAGCAGCTTAGGAGGTGCAGGCTTCGGTGAGGCCCAGTACTTC
V: TRBV28; D: NA; J: TRBJ2-7; size: many; CDR3: CASSPPGTSSYEQYF; DNA: TGTGCCAGCAGTCCGCCGGGGACATCATCCTACGAGCAGTACTTC
V: TRBV11-2; D: TRBD1; J: TRBJ2-2; size: NA; CDR3: CASRGGQGGPGELFF; DNA: TGTGCCAGCAGAGGGGGACAGGGGGGGCCCGGGGAGCTGTTTTTT
V: TRBV5-1; D: NA; J: TRBJ1-1; size: many; CDR3: CASSHGDIRNTEAFF; DNA: TGCGCCAGCAGCCATGGGGACATACGCAACACTGAAGCTTTCTTT
V: TRBV6-2/TRBV6-3; D: NA; J: TRBJ2-7; size: NA; CDR3: CASVDWGRENYEQYF; DNA: TGTGCCAGCGTCGACTGGGGCCGGGAGAATTACGAGCAGTACTTC
V: TRBV27; D: TRBD1; J: TRBJ1-1; size: many; CDR3: CASSLSPTGTEEAFF; DNA: TGTGCCAGCAGTTTATCACCGACCGGGACAGAAGAAGCTTTCTTT
V: TRBV7-9; D: TRBD2; J: TRBJ2-5; size: NA; CDR3: CASSRIGGEETQYF; DNA: TGTGCCAGCAGCCGCATCGGGGGGGAAGAGACCCAGTACTTC
V: TRBV20-1; D: NA; J: TRBJ1-1; size: many; CDR3: CSAPWDFNTEAFF; DNA: TGCAGTGCGCCTTGGGACTTTAACACTGAAGCTTTCTTT
V: TRBV5-1; D: NA; J: TRBJ2-5; size: NA; CDR3: CASSPDWPQYF; DNA: TGCGCCAGCAGCCCGGATTGGCCCCAGTACTTC
V: TRBV28; D: NA; J: TRBJ1-2; size: many; CDR3: CASSTGLPGYTF; DNA: TGTGCCAGCAGTACGGGACTCCCGGGCTACACCTTC
V: TRBV9; D: NA; J: TRBJ2-7; size: many; CDR3: CASSVAGASYEQYF; DNA: TGTGCCAGCAGCGTAGCGGGAGCCTCCTACGAGCAGTACTTC
V: TRBV7-9; D: NA; J: TRBJ2-1; size: few; CDR3: CASSLARSLYNEQFF; DNA: TGTGCCAGCAGCTTAGCCAGGAGTCTCTACAATGAGCAGTTCTTC
V: TRBV20-1; D: NA; J: TRBJ1-5; size: few; CDR3: CSAKEGSAGQPQHF; DNA: TGCAGTGCTAAAGAGGGATCGGCGGGTCAGCCCCAGCATTTT
V: TRBV15; D: TRBD2; J: TRBJ2-2; size: NA; CDR3: CATGLAGVGGELFF; DNA: TGTGCCACCGGACTAGCGGGAGTCGGCGGGGAGCTGTTTTTT
V: TRBV11-2; D: TRBD1; J: TRBJ2-1; size: NA; CDR3: CASSLAGTGGNEQFF; DNA: TGTGCCAGCAGCTTAGCCGGGACAGGGGGGAATGAGCAGTTCTTC
V: TRBV28; D: NA; J: TRBJ1-2; size: many; CDR3: CASSFERLYGYTF; DNA: TGTGCCAGCAGTTTCGAGCGGCTCTATGGCTACACCTTC
V: TRBV9; D: TRBD1; J: TRBJ2-7; size: NA; CDR3: CASSSPGTVSNEQYF; DNA: TGTGCCAGCAGCTCCCCCGGGACAGTCTCCAACGAGCAGTACTTC
V: TRBV20-1; D: NA; J: TRBJ2-5; size: many; CDR3: CSASPTGRPQYF; DNA: TGCAGTGCTAGTCCAACGGGACGTCCCCAGTACTTC
V: TRBV12-3/TRBV12-4; D: TRBD2; J: TRBJ2-1; size: few; CDR3: CASSWTSGTSYNEQFF; DNA: TGTGCCAGCAGTTGGACTAGCGGGACCTCCTACAATGAGCAGTTCTTC
V: TRBV27; D: NA; J: TRBJ1-4; size: many; CDR3: CASKPGTSLREKLFF; DNA: TGTGCCAGCAAACCCGGGACATCATTGCGAGAAAAACTGTTTTTT
V: TRBV20-1; D: NA; J: TRBJ2-7; size: few; CDR3: CSTWTDTYEQYF; DNA: TGCAGTACCTGGACCGACACCTACGAGCAGTACTTC
V: TRBV25-1; D: NA; J: TRBJ1-1; size: NA; CDR3: CASSELSEAFF; DNA: TGTGCCAGCAGTGAATTAAGTGAAGCTTTCTTT
V: TRBV12-3/TRBV12-4; D: NA; J: TRBJ2-1; size: few; CDR3: CASNLGALSYNEQFF; DNA: TGTGCCAGCAACCTTGGGGCCCTTTCCTACAATGAGCAGTTCTTC
V: TRBV2; D: NA; J: TRBJ2-2; size: NA; CDR3: CASSEGGSGHRELFF; DNA: TGTGCCAGCAGTGAAGGGGGGAGTGGTCACCGGGAGCTGTTTTTT
V: TRBV12-3/TRBV12-4; D: TRBD1; J: TRBJ1-5; size: many; CDR3: CASRGQRNQPQHF; DNA: TGTGCCAGCAGGGGACAGCGCAATCAGCCCCAGCATTTT
V: TRBV7-2; D: NA; J: TRBJ2-5; size: many; CDR3: CASSRGTYQETQYF; DNA: TGTGCCAGCAGCCGAGGGACGTACCAAGAGACCCAGTACTTC